This TCR beta chain was retrieved from a study of regulatory T cells in long-lasting Graves disease. CDR1 and CDR2 (germline): SGHAT, FQNNGV. This CDR3 has 13 residues. V gave up 0 bases and J gave up 5 bases, with 7 bases separating them. HTBI primers from iRepertoire and Arm-PCR of CDR3 regions yielded the TCR beta libraries. TCRdb processed the multiplex PCR reads anew with MiXCR; each CDR3 protein has one entry. The sample shows 350,000 to 450,000 distinct CDR3 sequences, about 15% of them seen only once. Regarding time point: newly diagnosed GD, antithyroid drugs for less than 3 months. Construction of the TCR library relied on RNA isolated from PBMCs. This clonotype was picked up many times. The sample also formed part of further work on T cells in Graves' hyperthyroidism and ophthalmopathy. That study reports: On the basis of clinical symptoms, serum thyroxine and TRAb, thyroid ultrasound and orbital computed tomography, diagnoses were made. RT-PCR in the first round (using the HTBI primer set) targeted the TCR CDR3. A median about 6 months before onset, the model predicted ophthalmopathy.

The receptor was isolated from a woman in her thirties or forties with Graves disease. The J gene is TRBJ2-5, the V gene TRBV11-2; D is undetermined. The sequenced sample was peripheral blood mononuclear cells (PBMCs), obtained at new diagnosis, from a patient treated with antithyroid drugs. The CDR3 spells CASSLDLRETQYF. CDR3 DNA: TGTGCCAGCAGCTTAGATCTACGGGAGACCCAGTACTTC.